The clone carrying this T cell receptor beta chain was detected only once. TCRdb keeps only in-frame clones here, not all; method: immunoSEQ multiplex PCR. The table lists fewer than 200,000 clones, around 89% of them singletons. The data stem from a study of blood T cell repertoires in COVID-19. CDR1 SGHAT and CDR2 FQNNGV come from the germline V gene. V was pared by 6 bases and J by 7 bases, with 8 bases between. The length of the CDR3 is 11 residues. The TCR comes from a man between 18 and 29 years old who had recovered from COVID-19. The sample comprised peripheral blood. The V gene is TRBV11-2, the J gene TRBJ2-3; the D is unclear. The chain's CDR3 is CASSPGYTQYF. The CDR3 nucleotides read TGTGCCAGCAGTCCGGGTTATACGCAGTATTTT.